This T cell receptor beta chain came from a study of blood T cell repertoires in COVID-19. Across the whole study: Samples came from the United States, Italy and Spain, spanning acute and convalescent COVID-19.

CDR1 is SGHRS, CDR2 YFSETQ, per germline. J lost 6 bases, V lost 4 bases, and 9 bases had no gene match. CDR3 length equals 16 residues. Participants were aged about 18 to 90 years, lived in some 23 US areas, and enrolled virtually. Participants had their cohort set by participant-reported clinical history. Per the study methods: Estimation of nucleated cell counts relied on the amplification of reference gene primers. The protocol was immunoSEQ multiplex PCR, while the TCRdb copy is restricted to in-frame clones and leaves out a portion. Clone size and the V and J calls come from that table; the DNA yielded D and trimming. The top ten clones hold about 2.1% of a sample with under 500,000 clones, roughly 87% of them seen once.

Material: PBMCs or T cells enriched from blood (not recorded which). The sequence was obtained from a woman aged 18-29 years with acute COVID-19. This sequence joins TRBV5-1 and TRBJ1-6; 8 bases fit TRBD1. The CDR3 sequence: CASSRTIGQGNSPLHF. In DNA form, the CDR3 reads TGCGCCAGCAGCAGAACCATAGGACAGGGTAATTCACCCCTCCACTTT.